The source of this TCR beta chain is a study of Ad26.COV2.S vaccination and SARS-CoV-2 variants. Study-level background: Recipients of Ad26.COV2.S got it intramuscularly, once or twice 56 days apart.

Data came from immunoSEQ multiplex PCR; TCRdb stores just in-frame clones and leaves some out. The repertoire holds a few hundred thousand clones, with roughly 90% as singletons. Noted treatment: some 20 received Ad26.COV2.S at low or high dose, single or two shots; about 5 received placebo; per-sample allocation not given. Collection of samples fell on day 63 after the first vaccine or placebo injection. The CDR3 covers 11 residues. The germline V and J ends were trimmed by 0 bases and 5 bases, with 1 base remaining between them. Germline assignment: CDR1 SGHRS and CDR2 YFSETQ. Study findings and constraints: Placebo recipients and vaccine recipients were similar in non-spike TCR breadth.

Regarding this clone: Its cognate antigen is unknown. Additional DNA sequences in this sample encode the identical CDR3.

The chain recombines TRBV5-1 with TRBJ2-3; D remains unclear. The TCR was taken from a person between 18 and 59 years old who received the Ad26.COV2.S COVID-19 vaccine or a placebo. Specimen: peripheral blood, collected in a trial of Ad26.COV2.S vaccine versus placebo. Here the CDR3 DNA reads TGCGCCAGCAGCTTGGTAGATACGCAGTATTTT. Amino acids: CASSLVDTQYF.